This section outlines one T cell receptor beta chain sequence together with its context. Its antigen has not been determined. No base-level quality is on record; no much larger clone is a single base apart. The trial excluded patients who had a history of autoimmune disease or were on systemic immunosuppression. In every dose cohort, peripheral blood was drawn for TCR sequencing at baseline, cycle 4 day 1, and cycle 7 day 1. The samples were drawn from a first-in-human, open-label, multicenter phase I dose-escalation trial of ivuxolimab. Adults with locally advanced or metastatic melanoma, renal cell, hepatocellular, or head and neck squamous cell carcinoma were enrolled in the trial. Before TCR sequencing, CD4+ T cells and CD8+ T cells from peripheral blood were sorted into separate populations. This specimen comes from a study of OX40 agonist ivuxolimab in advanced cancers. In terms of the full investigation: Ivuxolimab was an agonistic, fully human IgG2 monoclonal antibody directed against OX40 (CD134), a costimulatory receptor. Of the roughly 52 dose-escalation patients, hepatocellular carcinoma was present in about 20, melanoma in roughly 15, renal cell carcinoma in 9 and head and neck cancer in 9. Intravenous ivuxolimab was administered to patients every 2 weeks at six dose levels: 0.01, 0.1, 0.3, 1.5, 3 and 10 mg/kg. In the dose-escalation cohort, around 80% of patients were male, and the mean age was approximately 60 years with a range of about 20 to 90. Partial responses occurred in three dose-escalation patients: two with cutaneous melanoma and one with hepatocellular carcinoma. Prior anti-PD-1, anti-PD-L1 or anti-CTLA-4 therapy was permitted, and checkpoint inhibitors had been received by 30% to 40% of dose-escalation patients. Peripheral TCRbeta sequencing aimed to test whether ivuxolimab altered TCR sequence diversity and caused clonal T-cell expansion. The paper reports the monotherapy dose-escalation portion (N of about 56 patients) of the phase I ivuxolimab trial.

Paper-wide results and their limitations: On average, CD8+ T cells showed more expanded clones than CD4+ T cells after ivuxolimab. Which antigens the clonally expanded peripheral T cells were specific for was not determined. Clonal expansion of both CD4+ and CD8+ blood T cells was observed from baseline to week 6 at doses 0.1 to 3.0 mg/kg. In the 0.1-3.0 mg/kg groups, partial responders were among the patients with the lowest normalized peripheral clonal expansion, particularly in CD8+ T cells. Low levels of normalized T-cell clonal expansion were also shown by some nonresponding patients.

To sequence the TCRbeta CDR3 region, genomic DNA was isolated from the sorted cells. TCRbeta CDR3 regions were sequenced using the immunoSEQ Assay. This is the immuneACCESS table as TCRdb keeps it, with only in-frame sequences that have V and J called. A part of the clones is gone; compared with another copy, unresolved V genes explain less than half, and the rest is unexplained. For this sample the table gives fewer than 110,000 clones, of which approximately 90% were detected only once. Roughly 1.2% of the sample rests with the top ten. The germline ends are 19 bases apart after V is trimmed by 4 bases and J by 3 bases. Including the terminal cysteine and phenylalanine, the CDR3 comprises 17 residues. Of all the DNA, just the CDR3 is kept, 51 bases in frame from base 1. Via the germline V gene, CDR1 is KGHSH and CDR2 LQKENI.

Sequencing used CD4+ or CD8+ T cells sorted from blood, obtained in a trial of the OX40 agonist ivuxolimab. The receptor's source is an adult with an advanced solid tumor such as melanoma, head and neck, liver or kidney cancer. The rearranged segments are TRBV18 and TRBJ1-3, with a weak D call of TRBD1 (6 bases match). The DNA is TGTGCCAGCTCACTCTTAACCTCGGGGGCGCTTGGAAACACCATATATTTT. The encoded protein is CASSLLTSGALGNTIYF.